This T cell receptor (beta chain) is drawn from a study of blood T cell repertoires in COVID-19. Study in general: Samples of COVID-19 (acute and convalescent) were obtained from the United States, Italy and Spain.

The ends were cut back, 4 bases at V and 4 bases at J, with 16 bases in the middle. The CDR3 is 15 amino acids. CDR1 and CDR2 (germline): LNHDA, SQIVND (reference sequence). Using immunoSEQ multiplex PCR, the repertoire was profiled, and TCRdb retains in-frame clones only, with some absent. The sample lists 80,000 to 100,000 clones, about 90% occurring once. Followed longitudinally, the Seattle patients had been enrolled during active infection. J is TRBJ1-2 and V is TRBV19; D is perhaps TRBD1 (6 bases). The sequenced sample consisted of peripheral blood. This TCR was recovered from a human donor with COVID-19, enrolled during active disease. The donor label of this sample is uncertain. The CDR3 DNA follows: TGTGCCAGTAGTAACGACAGGTTAGGGGGCTATGGCTACACCTTC. Translation gives CASSNDRLGGYGYTF.